The 19 T cell receptor beta chains given below trace back to one sample, sequenced in a study of cytomegalovirus exposure and HLA in healthy donors. With 60 Vbeta and 13 Jbeta primers, the PCR was carried out. The protocol was immunoSEQ multiplex PCR, while the TCRdb copy is restricted to in-frame clones and leaves out a portion. The sample has approximately 150,000 clones; approximately 80% are singletons. The source material was PBMCs. The receptors originated from a woman between 18 and 30 years old in good health and CMV-seropositive.

The J gene is TRBJ2-2, the V gene TRBV6-6; tentatively, D is TRBD1 (5 bases). Trimming took 2 bases from V and 1 from J, leaving 8 bases between them. Germline assignment: CDR1 MNHNY and CDR2 SVGAGI (reference sequence). There are 15 residues in the CDR3. CDR3 loop: CASSYGALNTGELFF. As DNA, the CDR3 is TGTGCCAGCAGTTACGGGGCCCTGAACACCGGGGAGCTGTTTTTT.

J is TRBJ2-5 and V is TRBV15; the D is unclear. V was trimmed by 0 bases and J by 7 bases, leaving 6 bases between them. The germline V gene encodes CDR1 LNHNV and CDR2 YYDKDF (reference sequence). This CDR3 region has 12 residues. CDR3 region: CATSRDFGTQYF. CDR3 nucleotide sequence: TGTGCCACCAGCAGAGATTTCGGGACCCAGTACTTC.

The chain joins TRBV29-1 to TRBJ1-2; 7 bases map to TRBD1. Germline V gene data show CDR1 as SQVTM and CDR2 as ANQGSEA. The CDR3 is made up of 13 amino acids. Losses at the gene ends were 5 bases for V and 2 bases for J; bases not matched to a gene: 5. CDR3 sequence (DNA): TGCAGCGTTTCCCACAGGGGAAACTATGGCTACACCTTC. It codes for CSVSHRGNYGYTF.

This clone has just one count. This chain links TRBV5-6 with TRBJ2-2; TRBD2 matches at 8 bases. Germline V gives CDR1 SGHDT, CDR2 YYEEEE. There are 17 residues in the CDR3. The V gene end was trimmed by 0 bases and the J gene end by 3 bases; junction bases not matched to a gene: 7. In DNA, the CDR3 is TGTGCCAGCAGCTTGGGGTTCGGGGGGGGATACACCGGGGAGCTGTTTTTT. Translating gives CASSLGFGGGYTGELFF.

This chain uses TRBV6-5 with TRBJ1-3, with no clear D. Trimming took off 5 bases at V and 0 bases at J, with 11 bases between the two ends. Germline lookup yields CDR1 MNHEY and CDR2 SVGAGI. This CDR3 has 15 amino acids. The CDR3 DNA reads TGTGCCAGCAGTCCCGACTGGTCCTCTGGAAACACCATATATTTT. This translates into CASSPDWSSGNTIYF.

The chain combines TRBV27 with TRBJ2-3; D may be TRBD2 (6 bases). The V end lost 7 bases, the J end lost 4 bases, and 21 bases lay between the germline ends. This CDR3 is built from 16 residues. In germline, CDR1 is MNHEY, CDR2 SMNVEV (reference sequence). The CDR3: CASKDRGYRGSDTQYF. The CDR3 DNA is TGTGCCAGCAAAGACCGGGGTTACCGGGGGTCAGATACGCAGTATTTT.

Notes on this clone: Germline is not matched at one junction end, which may reflect a read error. The chain links TRBV7-9 to TRBJ2-2, with 8 nucleotides matching TRBD2. The CDR3 contains 17 residues. Germline loops: CDR1 SEHNR, CDR2 FQNEAQ (reference sequence). In nucleotides, the CDR3 is TGTTCCAGCAGCTATAGTACGGGACTAGTGGACACCGGGGAGCTGTTTTTT. It yields the protein CSSSYSTGLVDTGELFF.

The chain uses TRBV6-1 and TRBJ1-2; 8 nucleotides align to TRBD1. Germline values: CDR1 MNHNS, CDR2 SASEGT. V shed 4 bases, J shed 0 bases, and the junction held 4 bases outside the gene matches. This CDR3 region has 15 residues. As DNA, the CDR3 is TGTGCCAGCAGTGTTGGGACAGGTACTAACTATGGCTACACCTTC. Encoded protein: CASSVGTGTNYGYTF.

This clone was detected only a few times. The genes are TRBV30 and TRBJ1-1, with D hard to call. The CDR3 consists of 13 residues. Germline CDR1 and CDR2: GTSNPN and SVGIG (reference sequence). V lost 5 bases and J lost 1, with 11 bases in between. In nucleotides, the CDR3 is TGTGCCTGGGCCCCCCGACAGAACACTGAAGCTTTCTTT. Protein: CAWAPRQNTEAFF.

This clone was counted only a few times. V usage is TRBV6-5 and J usage is TRBJ1-1, with D possibly matching TRBD1 (5 bases). Germline CDR1 is MNHEY and CDR2 is SVGAGI. The CDR3 consists of 14 residues. Trimming took off 7 bases at V and 4 bases at J, with 16 bases between the two ends. For the CDR3, the DNA is TGTGCCAGCAACGCGGGGGGGTATAGCACTGAAGCTTTCTTT. It codes for CASNAGGYSTEAFF.

This clone was counted only a few times. This rearrangement joins TRBV6-5 to TRBJ2-1, with 10 bases lining up with TRBD2. CDR3 size: 15 residues. Per germline, CDR1 MNHEY and CDR2 SVGAGI. With V trimmed by 5 bases and J by 3 bases, 4 bases remained unmatched. CDR3 nucleotides: TGTGCCAGCAGTCCAGAGCGGGGGGGCTACAATGAGCAGTTCTTC. The encoded protein is CASSPERGGYNEQFF.

This clone was observed a handful of times. The chain carries TRBV11-2 and TRBJ1-1; D is ambiguous. The germline V gene has CDR1 SGHAT and CDR2 FQNNGV. V lost 3 bases, J lost 0 bases, and 14 bases lay in between. This CDR3 spans 16 amino acids. The CDR3 loop reads CASSFVVSGVNTEAFF. CDR3 bases: TGTGCCAGCAGCTTCGTCGTGTCCGGGGTGAACACTGAAGCTTTCTTT.

This clone occurred a few times. The gene calls are TRBV5-1 and TRBJ1-5; TRBD1 aligns across 8 bases. Germline CDR1 SGHRS, CDR2 YFSETQ. After removal of 3 bases from V and 5 bases from J, the junction contained 1 base not matched to a gene. The CDR3 sequence is 13 residues long. CDR3 DNA: TGCGCCAGCAGCTGGGGACAGGATCAGCCCCAGCATTTT. This translates into CASSWGQDQPQHF. Full variable domain (outside the CDR3, taken from reference TRBV5-1 and TRBJ1-5): KAGVTQTPRYLIKTRGQQVTLSCSPISGHRSVSWYQQTPGQGLQFLFEYFSETQRNKGNFPGRFSGRQFSNSRSEMNVSTLELGDSALYLCASSWGQDQPQHFGDGTRLSIL.

On this clone itself: The sample contains more than one DNA sequence encoding this CDR3. The chain carries TRBV19 and TRBJ2-1; 7 bases are shared with TRBD2. The junction had 4 bases not matched to a gene; V was cut back by 5 bases and J by 3 bases. The CDR3 length is 14 residues. Germline V CDR1 and CDR2: LNHDA, SQIVND (reference sequence). CDR3 in amino acids: CASSWRGNYNEQFF. Here the CDR3 DNA reads TGTGCCAGTAGTTGGCGGGGGAACTACAATGAGCAGTTCTTC.

The chain combines TRBV25-1 with TRBJ1-5, with a possible D match to TRBD1 (6 bases). This CDR3 is built from 13 residues. From germline, CDR1 is MGHDK and CDR2 SYGVNS. V was pared by 6 bases and J by 5 bases, with 11 bases between. The DNA of the CDR3 is TGTGCCAGCAGAGACAGGCATGATCAGCCCCAGCATTTT. This codes for CASRDRHDQPQHF.

The CDR3 nucleotides read TGTGCCAGCAGCTTTGGACTAGCGGGGGGTTCCGTCTCCTACGAGCAGTACTTC. As protein: CASSFGLAGGSVSYEQYF. The rearrangement joins TRBV5-4 to TRBJ2-5, with TRBD2 matching 14 bases. The DNA end favors TRBJ2-7, so the J call may be wrong. The CDR3 extends over 18 amino acids. Germline assignment: CDR1 SGHNT and CDR2 YYREEE (reference sequence).

J is TRBJ2-7 and V is TRBV6-5; D not resolved. Germline V gene lookup returns CDR1 MNHEY and CDR2 SVGAGI. This CDR3 has 14 amino acids. Trimming stripped 5 bases from V and 3 bases from J, with 14 bases between. The CDR3 loop reads CASSRYTYSYEQYF. DNA for the CDR3: TGTGCCAGCAGTCGATATACTTACAGCTACGAGCAGTACTTC.

V usage is TRBV19 and J usage is TRBJ1-3; 7 bases match TRBD1. The CDR3 spans 14 residues. Per the germline V gene, CDR1 is LNHDA and CDR2 is SQIVND (reference sequence). Unmatched junction bases numbered 6, after V lost 6 bases and J lost 4 bases. The CDR3 reads CASSRQGNGNTIYF. CDR3 in DNA: TGTGCCAGTAGCAGACAGGGAAACGGAAACACCATATATTTT. Full variable domain (remainder filled in from reference TRBV19 and TRBJ1-3): DGGITQSPKYLFRKEGQNVTLSCEQNLNHDAMYWYRQDPGQGLRLIYYSQIVNDFQKGDIAEGYSVSREKKESFPLTVTSAQKNPTAFYLCASSRQGNGNTIYFGEGSWLTVV.

This chain connects TRBV5-8 to TRBJ2-3; D not certain. This CDR3 is 13 amino acids long. CDR1 is SGHTS, CDR2 YDEGEE, per germline. Trimming took 0 bases from V and 2 from J, leaving 4 bases between them. The CDR3 DNA follows: TGTGCCAGCAGCTTGGGGCCCACAGATACGCAGTATTTT. This translates into CASSLGPTDTQYF.